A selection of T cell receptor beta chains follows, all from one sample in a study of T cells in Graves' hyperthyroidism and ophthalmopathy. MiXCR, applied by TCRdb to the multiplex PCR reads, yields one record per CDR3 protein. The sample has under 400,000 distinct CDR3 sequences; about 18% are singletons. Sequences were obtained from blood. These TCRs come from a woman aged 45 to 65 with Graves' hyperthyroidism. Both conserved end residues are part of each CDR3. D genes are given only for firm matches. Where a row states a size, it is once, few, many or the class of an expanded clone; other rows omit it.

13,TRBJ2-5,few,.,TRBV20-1,CSARLGGRETQYF,TGCAGTGCTAGGTTGGGGGGCAGAGAGACCCAGTACTTC
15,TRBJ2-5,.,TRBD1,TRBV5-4,CASSNAGTGLETQYF,TGTGCCAGCAGCAACGCCGGGACAGGCCTTGAGACCCAGTACTTC
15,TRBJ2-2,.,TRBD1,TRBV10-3,CAPPPRTGNTGELFF,TGTGCCCCACCCCCGAGGACAGGGAACACCGGGGAGCTGTTTTTT
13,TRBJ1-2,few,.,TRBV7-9,CASSLARNYGYTF,TGTGCCAGCAGCTTAGCCCGTAACTATGGCTACACCTTC
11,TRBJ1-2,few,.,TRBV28,CASSHRDGYTF,TGTGCCAGCAGCCACAGGGACGGCTACACCTTC
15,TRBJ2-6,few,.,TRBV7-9,CASSKQGPGANVLTF,TGTGCCAGCAGCAAGCAGGGGCCTGGGGCCAACGTCCTGACTTTC
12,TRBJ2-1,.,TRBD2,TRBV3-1,CASSQSGRRQFF,TGTGCCAGCAGCCAGAGCGGGAGGAGGCAGTTCTTC
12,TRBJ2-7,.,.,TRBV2,CASSDTDYEQYF,TGTGCCAGCAGTGATACAGACTACGAGCAGTACTTC
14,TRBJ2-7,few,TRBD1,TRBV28,CASSHDRGEREQYF,TGTGCCAGCAGTCATGACAGGGGGGAACGCGAGCAGTACTTC
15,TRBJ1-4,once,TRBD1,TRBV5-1,CASSQQGARDEKLFF,TGCGCCAGCAGCCAACAGGGGGCTAGGGATGAAAAACTGTTTTTT
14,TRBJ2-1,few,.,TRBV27,CASSLSDSGNEQFF,TGTGCCAGCAGTTTATCGGACTCGGGCAATGAGCAGTTCTTC
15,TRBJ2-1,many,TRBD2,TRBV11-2,CASRSLAGVHNEQFF,TGTGCCAGCAGATCGTTAGCGGGGGTCCACAATGAGCAGTTCTTC
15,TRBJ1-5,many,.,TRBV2,CASSESSRGDQPQHF,TGTGCCAGCAGTGAGAGTTCGAGGGGGGATCAGCCCCAGCATTTT
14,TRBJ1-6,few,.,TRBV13,CASSEGSHNSPLHF,TGTGCCAGCAGCGAGGGGAGCCATAATTCACCCCTCCACTTT
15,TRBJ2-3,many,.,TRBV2,CASRGRPGMADTQYF,TGTGCCAGCAGGGGACGCCCGGGGATGGCAGATACGCAGTATTTT
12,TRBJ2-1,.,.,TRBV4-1,CASSQDPNEQFF,TGCGCCAGCAGCCAAGATCCCAATGAGCAGTTCTTC
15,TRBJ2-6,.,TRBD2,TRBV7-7,CASSPGGVGANVLTF,TGTGCTAGCAGCCCGGGGGGGGTAGGGGCCAACGTCCTGACTTTC
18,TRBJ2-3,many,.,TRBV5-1,CASSPSLGLAEGRDTQYF,TGCGCCAGCAGCCCTTCTCTTGGTCTAGCCGAAGGGAGAGATACGCAGTATTTT
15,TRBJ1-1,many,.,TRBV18,CASSPARAPNTEAFF,TGTGCCAGCTCCCCCGCGAGGGCCCCAAACACTGAAGCTTTCTTT
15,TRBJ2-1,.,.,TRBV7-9,CASSLGSRESNEQFF,TGTGCCAGCAGCTTAGGGTCCAGGGAGAGTAATGAGCAGTTCTTC
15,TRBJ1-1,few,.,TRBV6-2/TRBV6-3,CASSYSLFGYTEAFF,TGTGCCAGCAGTTATTCTCTTTTTGGGTACACTGAAGCTTTCTTT
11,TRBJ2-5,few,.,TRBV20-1,CSAEVFETQYF,TGCAGTGCTGAGGTTTTCGAGACCCAGTACTTC
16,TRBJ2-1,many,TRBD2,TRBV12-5,CASGWTSGGQKNEQFF,TGTGCTAGTGGTTGGACTAGCGGGGGCCAAAAAAATGAGCAGTTCTTC
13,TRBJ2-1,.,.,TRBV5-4,CASSLNGAGEQFF,TGTGCCAGCAGCTTGAATGGGGCGGGTGAGCAGTTCTTC
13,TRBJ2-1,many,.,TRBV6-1,CASVLARGNEQFF,TGTGCCAGCGTACTAGCCCGAGGCAATGAGCAGTTCTTC
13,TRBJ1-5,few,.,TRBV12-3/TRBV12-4,CASSLDINQPQHF,TGTGCCAGCAGTTTAGACATCAATCAGCCCCAGCATTTT
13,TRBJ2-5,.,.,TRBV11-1,CASSSDYQETQYF,TGTGCCAGCAGCTCGGACTACCAAGAGACCCAGTACTTC
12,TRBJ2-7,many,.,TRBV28,CASSSGANEQYF,TGTGCCAGCAGTTCCGGTGCTAACGAGCAGTACTTC
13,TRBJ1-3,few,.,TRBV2,CASKQGAGNTIYF,TGTGCCAGCAAACAGGGAGCTGGAAACACCATATATTTT
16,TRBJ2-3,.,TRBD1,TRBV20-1,CSARRQGASNTDTQYF,TGCAGTGCTAGAAGACAGGGGGCATCCAACACAGATACGCAGTATTTT
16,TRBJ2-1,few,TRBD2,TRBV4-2,CASSQIAGGEYNEQFF,TGTGCCAGCAGCCAAATAGCGGGAGGGGAATACAATGAGCAGTTCTTC
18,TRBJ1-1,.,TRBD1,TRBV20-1,CSAREIRMETGVGAEAFF,TGCAGTGCTAGAGAGATACGTATGGAGACAGGGGTTGGGGCTGAAGCTTTCTTT
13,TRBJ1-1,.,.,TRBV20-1,CSASVQPNTEAFF,TGCAGTGCTAGTGTGCAACCGAACACTGAAGCTTTCTTT